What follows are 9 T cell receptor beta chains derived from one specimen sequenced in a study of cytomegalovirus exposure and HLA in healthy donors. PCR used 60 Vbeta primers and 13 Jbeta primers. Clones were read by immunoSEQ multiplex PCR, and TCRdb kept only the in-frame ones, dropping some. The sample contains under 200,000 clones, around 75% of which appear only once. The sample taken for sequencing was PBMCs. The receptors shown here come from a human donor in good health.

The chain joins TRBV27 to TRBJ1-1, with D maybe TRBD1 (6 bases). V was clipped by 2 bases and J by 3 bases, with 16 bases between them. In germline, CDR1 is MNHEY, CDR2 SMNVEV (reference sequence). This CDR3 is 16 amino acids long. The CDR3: CASSLDPGRGDTEAFF. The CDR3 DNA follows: TGTGCCAGCAGTTTAGACCCAGGGAGGGGGGACACTGAAGCTTTCTTT.

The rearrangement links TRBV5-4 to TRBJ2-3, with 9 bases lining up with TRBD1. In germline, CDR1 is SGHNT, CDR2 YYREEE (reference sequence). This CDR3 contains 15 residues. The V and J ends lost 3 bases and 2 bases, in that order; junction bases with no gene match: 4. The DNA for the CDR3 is TGTGCCAGCAGCTGGGGGACAGGGTCCACAGATACGCAGTATTTT. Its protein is CASSWGTGSTDTQYF.

The CDR3 region is CASTSDRNNNEQFF. The DNA for the CDR3 is TGTGCCAGCACCTCTGACAGAAACAACAATGAGCAGTTCTTC. The chain recombines TRBV2 with TRBJ2-1, with D perhaps TRBD1 (5 bases). The V gene lost 7 bases and the J gene lost 5 bases, with 15 bases spanning the gap. The germline CDR1 and CDR2 sequences are SNHLY and FYNNEI. There are 14 residues in the CDR3. Drawing the rest from reference TRBV2 and TRBJ2-1, the complete variable domain is EPEVTQTPSHQVTQMGQEVILRCVPISNHLYFYWYRQILGQKVEFLVSFYNNEISEKSEIFDDQFSVERPDGSNFTLKIRSTKLEDSAMYFCASTSDRNNNEQFFGPGTRLTVL.

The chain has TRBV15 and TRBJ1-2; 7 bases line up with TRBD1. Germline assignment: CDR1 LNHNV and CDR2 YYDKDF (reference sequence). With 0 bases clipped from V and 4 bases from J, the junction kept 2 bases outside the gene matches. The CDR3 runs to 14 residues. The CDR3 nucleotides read TGTGCCACCAGCAGAGACAGGGGGGTCTATGGCTACACCTTC. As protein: CATSRDRGVYGYTF.

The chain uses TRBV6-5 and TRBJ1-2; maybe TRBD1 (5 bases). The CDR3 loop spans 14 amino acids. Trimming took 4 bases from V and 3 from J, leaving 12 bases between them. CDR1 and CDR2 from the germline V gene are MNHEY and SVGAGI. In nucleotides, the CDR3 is TGTGCCAGCAGTTTTTATCAGGGTTACTATGGCTACACCTTC. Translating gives CASSFYQGYYGYTF.

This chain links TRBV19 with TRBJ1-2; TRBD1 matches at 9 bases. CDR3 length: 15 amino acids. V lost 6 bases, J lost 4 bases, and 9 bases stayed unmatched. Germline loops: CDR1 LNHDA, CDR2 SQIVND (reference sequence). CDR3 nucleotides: TGTGCCAGTAGCCCATTGACAGGGGGGCCCTATGGCTACACCTTC. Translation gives CASSPLTGGPYGYTF.

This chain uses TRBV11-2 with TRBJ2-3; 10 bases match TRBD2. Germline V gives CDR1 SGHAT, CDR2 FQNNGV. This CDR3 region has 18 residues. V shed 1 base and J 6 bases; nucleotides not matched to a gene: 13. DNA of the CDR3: TGTGCCAGCAGCTTAGCCCAACGGACCCTAGCGGGGGTGGATACGCAGTATTTT. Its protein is CASSLAQRTLAGVDTQYF.

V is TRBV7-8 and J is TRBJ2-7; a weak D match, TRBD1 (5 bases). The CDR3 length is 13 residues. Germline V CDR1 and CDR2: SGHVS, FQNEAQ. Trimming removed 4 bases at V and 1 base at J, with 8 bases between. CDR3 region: CASSWGGSYEQYF. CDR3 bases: TGTGCCAGCAGCTGGGGCGGTTCCTACGAGCAGTACTTC.

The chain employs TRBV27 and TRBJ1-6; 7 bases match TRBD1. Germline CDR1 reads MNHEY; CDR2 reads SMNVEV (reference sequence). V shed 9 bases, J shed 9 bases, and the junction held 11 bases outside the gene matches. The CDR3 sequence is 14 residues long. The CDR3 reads CARQGRSKVSPLHF. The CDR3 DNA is TGTGCCAGACAGGGGAGGTCTAAGGTTTCACCCCTCCACTTT.